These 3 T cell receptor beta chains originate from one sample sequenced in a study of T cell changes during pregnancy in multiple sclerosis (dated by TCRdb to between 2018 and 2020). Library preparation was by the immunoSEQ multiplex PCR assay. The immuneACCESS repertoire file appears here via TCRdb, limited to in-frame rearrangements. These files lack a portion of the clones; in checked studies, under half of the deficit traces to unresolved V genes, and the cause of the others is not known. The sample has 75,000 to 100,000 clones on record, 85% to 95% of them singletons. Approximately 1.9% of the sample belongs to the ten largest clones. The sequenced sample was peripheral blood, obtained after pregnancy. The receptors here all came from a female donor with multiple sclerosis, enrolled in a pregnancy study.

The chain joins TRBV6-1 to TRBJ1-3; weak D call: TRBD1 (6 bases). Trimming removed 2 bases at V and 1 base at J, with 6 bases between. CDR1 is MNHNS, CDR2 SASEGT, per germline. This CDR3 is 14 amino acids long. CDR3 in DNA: TGTGCCAGCAGTGAAACAGGGTCTGGAAACACCATATATTTT. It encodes CASSETGSGNTIYF.

This CDR3 is CASSPIGGAGNEQFF. Written as DNA, the CDR3 is TGTGCCAGCAGCCCGATTGGGGGGGCAGGGAATGAGCAGTTCTTC. The chain joins TRBV7-9 to TRBJ2-1; maybe TRBD2 (7 bases). CDR1 is SEHNR and CDR2 is FQNEAQ in the germline V gene (reference sequence). This CDR3 contains 15 residues. Trimming took 5 bases from V and 7 from J, leaving 18 bases between them.

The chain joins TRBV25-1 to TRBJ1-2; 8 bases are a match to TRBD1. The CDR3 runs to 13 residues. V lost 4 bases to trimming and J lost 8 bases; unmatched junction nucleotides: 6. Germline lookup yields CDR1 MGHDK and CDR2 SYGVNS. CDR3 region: CASSAQGAGGYTF. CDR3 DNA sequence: TGTGCCAGCAGTGCCCAGGGGGCGGGGGGCTACACCTTC.